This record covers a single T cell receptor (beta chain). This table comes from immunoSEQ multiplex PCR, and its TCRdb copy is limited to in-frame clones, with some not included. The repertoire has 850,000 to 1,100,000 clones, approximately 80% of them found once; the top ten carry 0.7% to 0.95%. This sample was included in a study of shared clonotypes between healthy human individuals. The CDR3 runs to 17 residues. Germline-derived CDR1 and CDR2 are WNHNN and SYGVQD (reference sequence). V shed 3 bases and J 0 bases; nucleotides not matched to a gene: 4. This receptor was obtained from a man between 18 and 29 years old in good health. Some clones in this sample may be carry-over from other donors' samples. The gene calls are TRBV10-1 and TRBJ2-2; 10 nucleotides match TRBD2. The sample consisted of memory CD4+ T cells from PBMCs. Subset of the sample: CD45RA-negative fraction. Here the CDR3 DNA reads TGCGCCAGCAGTGACTCCGGACTAGCGGCGAACACCGGGGAGCTGTTTTTT. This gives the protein CASSDSGLAANTGELFF.